The present entry profiles one T cell receptor (beta chain) with its context. Its antigen is not identified. Only in-frame clones appear in the TCRdb table, and some are missing; sequencing was by immunoSEQ multiplex PCR. The sample shows approximately 36,000 clones, about 93% of them seen only once. CDR1 is SNHLY and CDR2 is FYNNEI in the germline V gene. The CDR3 contains 13 residues. The V segment lost 6 bases and the J segment 1 base; nucleotides outside the gene matches: 1. The source of the sample is a study of monozygotic twins with cystic fibrosis. Study summary: Libraries were built from around 3 micrograms of fragmented DNA using about 16 PCR cycles.

Whole-study results and caveats: No link emerged between shared CDR3 counts and age, concordance or severity. Clonality was generally low (median around 0.01), higher in the most severe patients. Co-twins had the most similar V usage for 13 of 16 pairs, J for 8.

Input material: blood. The V gene is TRBV2, the J gene TRBJ2-5; TRBD2 matches at 8 bases. The receptor comes from a boy younger than 10 with cystic fibrosis. The CDR3 region has the DNA TGTGCCAGCAGCGGACTAGCCCAAGAGACCCAGTACTTC. Its protein product is CASSGLAQETQYF.